Below are 26 T cell receptor beta chains sequenced from a single sample in a study of tumor-infiltrating lymphocytes in primary liver carcinoma. Researchers generated TCR beta cDNA from approximately 450 ng of total RNA, relying on a constant-region primer. Three nested multiplex PCR rounds, a slightly modified ARM-PCR, produced the libraries for TCR beta. Use of TRBV1-TRBV30 forward primers with a C-beta reverse primer characterized the first two PCR rounds, which lasted roughly 9 cycles each. Each CDR3 protein is one row after TCRdb ran MiXCR on the multiplex PCR reads. The table has approximately 300,000 distinct CDR3 sequences, more than 55% seen once; the top ten hold roughly 8.6%. Germline DNA was also extracted, while the blood RNA originated from unsorted whole blood. The sample consisted of peripheral blood. The receptors come from a man aged 35 to 55 with primary liver carcinoma and hepatitis B virus infection.

A note on this clonotype: This may be a read error: a much more frequent sequence differs by one nucleotide. The genes are TRBV13 and TRBJ2-1, with D maybe TRBD2 (6 bases). The germline V gene has CDR1 PRHDT and CDR2 FYEKMQ (reference sequence). The CDR3 contains 15 residues. Trimming removed 3 bases at V and 0 bases at J, with 9 bases between. The CDR3 spells CASSFLAVSYNEQFF. The CDR3 DNA reads TGTGCCAGCAGCTTTTTAGCGGTCTCCTACAATGAGCAGTTCTTC.

Only a few counts were recorded for this clonotype. Here the CDR3 DNA reads TGTGCCAGCAGTTACTGGGCCCAAGAGACCCAGTACTTC. Amino acid sequence: CASSYWAQETQYF. The V gene is TRBV6-2 or TRBV6-3, the J gene TRBJ2-5; D gene ambiguous. V lost 1 base and J 1 base, leaving 4 bases between the germline ends. The CDR3 totals 13 residues. Germline V lookup: CDR1 MNHEY, CDR2 SVGEGT.

In its sample, this clonotype was seen many times. This chain uses TRBV6-1 with TRBJ2-5; the match to TRBD2 covers 7 bases. Per the germline V gene, CDR1 is MNHNS and CDR2 is SASEGT. V shed 6 bases and J 3 bases; nucleotides not matched to a gene: 4. This CDR3 has 13 amino acids. The chain's CDR3 is CASRESGKETQYF. In DNA, the CDR3 is TGTGCCAGCAGGGAAAGCGGGAAAGAGACCCAGTACTTC.

Points on this clonotype: Being one base from a much bigger clone, this may be a read error. V usage is TRBV10-3 and J usage is TRBJ2-3, with a tentative D call TRBD2 (6 bases). V lost 3 bases to trimming and J lost 2 bases, with 21 bases between them. This CDR3 comprises 18 residues. The germline V gene has CDR1 ENHRY and CDR2 SYGVKD. Here the CDR3 DNA reads TGTGCCATCAGTGAATCTCCTACGGGGGTAGCGGTCACAGATACGCAGTATTTT. This sequence encodes CAISESPTGVAVTDTQYF.

This chain links TRBV29-1 with TRBJ2-7; D gene ambiguous. Trimming took 5 bases from V and 1 from J, leaving 9 bases between them. This CDR3 contains 12 residues. The germline V gene has CDR1 SQVTM and CDR2 ANQGSEA. CDR3 bases: TGCAGCGTTTTGGCAGCATCCTACGAGCAGTACTTC. Protein sequence: CSVLAASYEQYF.

With respect to this clonotype: This may arise from a read error, as a much more abundant clone is one base away. The J gene is TRBJ2-2, the V gene TRBV5-1; TRBD2 might be the D (5 bases). Deletions cut 6 bases from V and 4 bases from J, with 13 bases between. Germline lookup yields CDR1 SGHRS and CDR2 YFSETQ. The CDR3 contains 14 residues. The CDR3 here is CASKAEGATGELFF. In DNA form, the CDR3 reads TGCGCCAGCAAAGCGGAAGGAGCCACCGGGGAGCTGTTTTTT.

A note on this clonotype: Compared with germline, one end of the junction differs, possibly owing to a read error. This rearrangement joins TRBV11-1 to TRBJ2-5; the D is unclear. CDR1 is SGHAT, CDR2 FQDESV, per germline (reference sequence). The CDR3 extends over 13 amino acids. CDR3 sequence: CTSSFGVQEIQYF. The DNA for the CDR3 is TGTACCAGCAGCTTCGGAGTCCAAGAGATCCAGTACTTC.

Only one count was recorded for this clonotype. This likely comes from a read error, as the CDR3 has no conserved phenylalanine or tryptophan at its end. This chain uses TRBV11-1 with TRBJ2-2; D gene unclear. This CDR3 is built from 14 residues. Germline CDR1 and CDR2: SGHAT and FQDESV (reference sequence). V gave up 4 bases and J gave up 6 bases, with 12 bases separating them. CDR3 nucleotides: TGTGCCAGCAGCTCTCTTGAAGGGTCCGGGGAGCTGTTTTAT. It specifies CASSSLEGSGELFY.

The chain couples TRBV24-1 to TRBJ2-2; possibly TRBD1 for D (7 bases). Germline V gives CDR1 KGHDR, CDR2 SFDVKD. The CDR3 has 17 residues. Trimming removed 3 bases at V and 5 bases at J, with 18 bases between. CDR3 DNA: TGTGCCACCAGTGATCCAAATAACAGGGGAGGAACCGGGGAGCTGTTTTTT. Translating it yields CATSDPNNRGGTGELFF.

The J gene is TRBJ2-2, the V gene TRBV12-3 or TRBV12-4; D is uncertain. This CDR3 region has 13 residues. V lost 5 bases, J lost 3 bases, and 7 bases lay in between. Here the CDR3 reads CASSPYDTGELFF. The CDR3 DNA reads TGTGCCAGCAGTCCTTACGACACCGGGGAGCTGTTTTTT.

Points on this clonotype: A much bigger clone sits one base away, suggesting this may be a read error. This chain's CDR3 is CASSLAGAVEQFF. The DNA for the CDR3 is TGTGCCAGCAGTCTAGCGGGAGCGGTTGAGCAGTTCTTC. The chain employs TRBV12-3 or TRBV12-4 and TRBJ2-1; TRBD2 aligns across 10 bases. The CDR3 is 13 residues long.

As for this clonotype: No conserved phenylalanine or tryptophan ends this CDR3, so it is likely a read error. The DNA is left out, because the CDR3 cannot be placed on it with certainty; the CDR3 is given as TCRdb lists it. This sequence joins TRBV5-1 and TRBJ2-1; TRBD2, the table's D call, lacks a check against the DNA. In germline, CDR1 is SGHRS, CDR2 YFSETQ. The CDR3 has 14 amino acids, counting both end residues. The CDR3 reads CASSLAGERKEQFL.

A remark on this clonotype: The junction and the germline gene differ at one end; a read error may be behind it. The genes are TRBV6-5 and TRBJ2-3; possibly TRBD1 or TRBD2 for D (5 bases each). The CDR3 covers 17 residues. Germline assignment: CDR1 MNHEY and CDR2 SVGAGI. The CDR3 DNA reads TGTGACAGCAGTTACCGCCGTACAGGAGGAGGCACAGATACGCAGTATTTT. Translation: CDSSYRRTGGGTDTQYF.

The chain carries TRBV5-4 and TRBJ2-5; perhaps TRBD2 as D (7 bases). This CDR3 comprises 14 residues. Germline V gene sequence: CDR1 SGHNT, CDR2 YYREEE (reference sequence). V lost 4 bases and J lost 7, with 17 bases in between. The CDR3 DNA reads TGTGCCAGCAGCCTAGGGCAGGGAGGGGGGACCCAGTACTTC. Protein product: CASSLGQGGGTQYF.

This clonotype came up a few times. A much larger clone sits a single nucleotide away, making a read error possible. CDR3 nucleotides: TGTGTCAGCAGTTTGGACTCAAACTCTGGGGCCAACGTCCTGACTTTC. This gives the protein CVSSLDSNSGANVLTF. The rearrangement links TRBV12-3 or TRBV12-4 to TRBJ2-6; tentatively, D is TRBD2 (5 bases). This CDR3 spans 16 amino acids.

A note on this clonotype: The junction shows a germline mismatch at one end, possibly a read error. The chain combines TRBV4-1 with TRBJ1-5; TRBD1 aligns across 10 bases. Germline CDR1 and CDR2: MGHRA and YSYEKL. This CDR3 is 16 amino acids long. The CDR3, as DNA: TGCGCCAGTAGCCAAGGACAGGGGGTCAAAAATCAGCCCCAGCATTTT. It encodes CASSQGQGVKNQPQHF.

This clonotype was recorded many times. CDR3 in amino acids: CASSQTRSPGAYNEQFF. DNA of the CDR3: TGCGCCAGCAGCCAAACTCGGTCTCCGGGGGCCTACAATGAGCAGTTCTTC. The gene calls are TRBV4-3 and TRBJ2-1; TRBD2 is a possible D gene (6 bases). V dropped 2 bases and J dropped 2 bases, with 16 bases sitting between them. CDR3 length: 17 residues. Germline CDR1 LGHNA, CDR2 YSLEER.

This clonotype was recorded at least ten times. V is TRBV29-1 and J is TRBJ1-1; no clear D gene. CDR1 is SQVTM, CDR2 ANQGSEA, per germline. This CDR3 comprises 13 residues. Trimming shortened V by 6 bases and J by 4 bases, and 15 bases separated the two germline ends. CDR3 residues: CSVRRGPATEAFF. The DNA for the CDR3 is TGCAGCGTCCGCCGGGGTCCCGCCACTGAAGCTTTCTTT.

CDR3 DNA sequence: TGCAGCGTTATGCTACTGGGGTTAGGAAACACCATATATTTT. Translation gives CSVMLLGLGNTIYF. The chain combines TRBV29-1 with TRBJ1-3; D unclear. Germline assignment: CDR1 SQVTM and CDR2 ANQGSEA. The CDR3 consists of 14 residues. V was cut by 5 bases and J by 4 bases, with 15 bases left in between. The full variable domain, its missing parts supplied by reference TRBV29-1 and TRBJ1-3, is SAVISQKPSRDICQRGTSLTIQCQVDSQVTMMFWYRQQPGQSLTLIATANQGSEATYESGFVIDKFPISRPNLTFSTLTVSNMSPEDSSIYLCSVMLLGLGNTIYFGEGSWLTVV.

Of note for this clonotype: A read error may be the cause here, since a much bigger clone is one base away. The genes are TRBV4-1 and TRBJ2-5; 12 positions agree with TRBD2. The V and J ends lost 10 bases and 2 bases, in that order; junction bases with no gene match: 8. This CDR3 is built from 15 residues. Germline V gives CDR1 MGHRA, CDR2 YSYEKL. The CDR3 nucleotides read TGCGCCACCAGGCTAGCGGGAGGGTTTCAAGAGACCCAGTACTTC. This codes for CATRLAGGFQETQYF.

A word on this clonotype: Being one base from a much bigger clone, this may be a read error. The chain uses TRBV12-3 or TRBV12-4 and TRBJ2-2, with 7 bases fitting TRBD1. V lost 4 bases, J lost 6 bases, and 8 bases stayed unmatched. The CDR3 is 15 residues long. The CDR3 DNA reads as TGTGCCAGCAGTTCCGGGACAGACAACGCCGGGGAGCTGTTTTTT. Protein sequence: CASSSGTDNAGELFF.

A remark on this clonotype: With a much larger clone just one base away, this may be a read error. CDR3 residues: CASSLGEVSSYNSPLHF. The CDR3 DNA reads TGTGCCAGCAGCCTGGGAGAAGTTAGCTCCTATAATTCACCCCTCCACTTT. The chain carries TRBV5-4 and TRBJ1-6; D gene uncertain. V lost 4 bases, J lost 0 bases, and 14 bases lay in between. Germline V gene data show CDR1 as SGHNT and CDR2 as YYREEE (reference sequence). CDR3 length: 17 residues. Full variable domain (missing parts from reference TRBV5-4 and TRBJ1-6): ETGVTQSPTHLIKTRGQQVTLRCSSQSGHNTVSWYQQALGQGPQFIFQYYREEENGRGNFPPRFSGLQFPNYSSELNVNALELDDSALYLCASSLGEVSSYNSPLHFGNGTRLTVT.

Concerning this clonotype: A read error may explain this, as a much larger clone is one base away. The V and J genes are TRBV12-3 or TRBV12-4 and TRBJ2-7; D is perhaps TRBD1 (6 bases). CDR3 length: 13 residues. The chain's CDR3 is CASSLRGSYKQYF. DNA for the CDR3: TGTGCCAGCAGTTTAAGGGGGTCCTACAAGCAGTACTTC.

The chain carries TRBV7-9 and TRBJ2-7; the D is unclear. Germline-derived CDR1 and CDR2 are SEHNR and FQNEAQ (reference sequence). V lost 5 bases to trimming and J lost 3 bases, with 11 bases between them. The CDR3 is 13 amino acids. The CDR3 region has the DNA TGTGCCAGCAGCCCCGGACCATACTACGAGCAGTACTTC. Translation gives CASSPGPYYEQYF.

This clonotype was seen repeatedly, ten times or more. The chain employs TRBV6-6 and TRBJ1-5; no clear D. Germline loops: CDR1 MNHNY, CDR2 SVGAGI (reference sequence). The ends were cut back, 8 bases at V and 4 bases at J, with 12 bases in the middle. The CDR3 contains 13 residues. The CDR3 region is CASAWGGNQPQHF. The CDR3 DNA follows: TGTGCCAGCGCCTGGGGTGGAAATCAGCCCCAGCATTTT.

Notes on this clonotype: The junction departs from germline at one end; a sequencing error may be responsible. V is TRBV11-2 and J is TRBJ2-2; 7 bases are shared with TRBD2. This CDR3 is built from 16 residues. Looked up from germline, CDR1 is SGHAT and CDR2 is FQNNGV. In nucleotides, the CDR3 is TGTACCAGCAGCGCCAGTCGGGGAGGGCAGCCCGGGGAGTTGTTTTTT. Residues: CTSSASRGGQPGELFF.